Listed here are 27 T cell receptor beta chains from one sample, sequenced in a study of blood T cell repertoires in COVID-19 (dated by TCRdb to about 2020). Library preparation employed the immunoSEQ multiplex PCR assay. Drawn from immuneACCESS, this table holds only the in-frame rearrangements with V and J called that TCRdb kept. Clones are partly lost; checked studies trace under half to an unresolved V gene and leave the rest unexplained. The sample data list 400,000 to 450,000 clones, and about 90% of these were observed just once. The top ten clones comprise 0.6% to 0.7% of the sample. The source material was PBMCs or T cells enriched from blood (not recorded which). The receptor set was obtained from a man between 18 and 35 years old who had recovered from COVID-19.

The rearrangement joins TRBV11-2 to TRBJ2-7, with D perhaps matching TRBD1 (7 bases). V lost 5 bases to trimming and J lost 5 bases, with 19 bases between them. Per the germline V gene, CDR1 is SGHAT and CDR2 is FQNNGV. This CDR3 is built from 15 residues. The CDR3, as DNA: TGTGCCAGCAGCCCCCAGGGGGGCAGGGGCGACGAGCAGTACTTC. Protein sequence: CASSPQGGRGDEQYF.

This rearrangement joins TRBV7-9 to TRBJ1-4, with unresolved D. V lost 5 bases and J lost 5, with 6 bases in between. The CDR3 runs to 12 residues. Germline CDR1 and CDR2: SEHNR and FQNEAQ (reference sequence). Here the CDR3 reads CASSLRNEKLFF. The CDR3 region has the DNA TGTGCCAGCAGCCTCCGGAATGAAAAACTGTTTTTT.

The chain recombines TRBV6-6 with TRBJ2-1; 8 bases fit TRBD2. This CDR3 region has 16 residues. Trimming at V came to 2 bases and at J to 5 bases, leaving 8 bases not matched to a gene. Germline-derived CDR1 and CDR2 are MNHNY and SVGAGI (reference sequence). As DNA, the CDR3 is TGTGCCAGCAGTTACGTGAGCGGGAGTTTCAACAATGAGCAGTTCTTC. As protein: CASSYVSGSFNNEQFF.

The chain links TRBV18 to TRBJ2-1; TRBD1 aligns across 9 bases. Germline V gene lookup returns CDR1 KGHSH and CDR2 LQKENI. V gave up 3 bases and J gave up 6 bases; unmatched junction bases: 6. This CDR3 has 15 residues. CDR3: CASSPEGDRVNEQFF. The CDR3 DNA reads TGTGCCAGCTCACCTGAGGGGGACAGGGTCAATGAGCAGTTCTTC.

V usage is TRBV28 and J usage is TRBJ1-4; 8 positions match TRBD1. Trimming removed 6 bases from V and 10 bases from J; junction bases left unmatched: 10. This CDR3 region has 14 residues. Germline V gene lookup returns CDR1 MDHEN and CDR2 SYDVKM. The CDR3 sequence is CASSQGQGFVKLFF. In nucleotides, the CDR3 is TGTGCCAGCAGCCAAGGACAGGGATTTGTAAAACTGTTTTTT.

This chain joins TRBV25-1 and TRBJ2-2, with D unclear. The CDR3 is 13 residues long. V dropped 3 bases and J dropped 3 bases, with 5 bases sitting between them. Germline V CDR1 and CDR2: MGHDK, SYGVNS. CDR3 bases: TGTGCCAGCAGTGACAGTCACACCGGGGAGCTGTTTTTT. Its protein is CASSDSHTGELFF. Using reference TRBV25-1 and TRBJ2-2 for the parts outside the CDR3, the full variable domain is EADIYQTPRYLVIGTGKKITLECSQTMGHDKMYWYQQDPGMELHLIHYSYGVNSTEKGDLSSESTVSRIRTEHFPLTLESARPSHTSQYLCASSDSHTGELFFGEGSRLTVL.

This clone was detected only once. This chain uses TRBV7-3 with TRBJ1-1; 7 bases align to TRBD1. J gave up 4 bases and V 5 bases, and 10 bases lay outside the gene matches. This CDR3 contains 15 residues. CDR1 and CDR2 (germline): SGHTA, FQGTGA. CDR3 bases: TGTGCCAGCAGCCCCAGACAGGGAGGAAGCACTGAAGCTTTCTTT. It is translated as CASSPRQGGSTEAFF.

Comment on this clone: The junction departs from the called germline gene at one end, perhaps through a read error. This rearrangement joins TRBV30 to TRBJ1-4, with D possibly TRBD1 on 6 matching bases. The CDR3 consists of 12 residues. Germline CDR1 is GTSNPN and CDR2 is SVGIG (reference sequence). CDR3 region: CAWSPTEGVGAF. The CDR3 region has the DNA TGTGCCTGGAGTCCCACCGAGGGGGTCGGAGCGTTT.

The CDR3 sequence is CAWSVPGGRQAFF. CDR3 DNA: TGTGCCTGGAGTGTGCCGGGGGGGCGGCAAGCTTTCTTT. The gene calls are TRBV30 and TRBJ1-1; tentatively, D is TRBD1 (6 bases). Per germline, CDR1 GTSNPN and CDR2 SVGIG (reference sequence). This CDR3 has 13 amino acids. V dropped 0 bases and J dropped 9 bases, with 14 bases sitting between them. The full variable domain, with the rest looked up from reference TRBV30 and TRBJ1-1, is SQTIHQWPATLVQPVGSPLSLECTVEGTSNPNLYWYRQAAGRGLQLLFYSVGIGQISSEVPQNLSASRPQDRQFILSSKKLLLSDSGFYLCAWSVPGGRQAFFGQGTRLTVV.

V is TRBV3-1 (or the pseudogene TRBV3-2) and J is TRBJ2-7, with a weak D call TRBD1 (6 bases). This CDR3 has 14 amino acids. V was trimmed by 1 base and J by 2 bases, leaving 9 bases between them. Germline CDR1 reads LGHDT; CDR2 reads YNNKEL (reference sequence). The CDR3 nucleotides read TGTGCCAGCAGCCAAGTCCCAGGGGCCTACGAGCAGTACTTC. Translated: CASSQVPGAYEQYF.

The rearrangement joins TRBV12-5 to TRBJ2-7, with 7 nucleotides matching TRBD1. Trimming at V came to 0 bases and at J to 0 bases, leaving 5 bases not matched to a gene. There are 16 residues in the CDR3. CDR1 and CDR2 (germline): LGHNT, FRNRAP. The CDR3 DNA reads as TGTGCTAGTGGTTTGGTACTAACAGGGGTCTCCTACGAGCAGTACTTC. It codes for CASGLVLTGVSYEQYF.

V and J are TRBV28 and TRBJ2-7; D not certain. Germline values: CDR1 MDHEN, CDR2 SYDVKM. The length of the CDR3 is 12 residues. Trimming shortened V by 4 bases and J by 4 bases, and 8 bases separated the two germline ends. As DNA, the CDR3 is TGTGCCAGCAGTTACCCCCGGTACGAGCAGTACTTC. It is translated as CASSYPRYEQYF. Based on the CDR3 plus reference TRBV28 and TRBJ2-7, the full variable domain is DVKVTQSSRYLVKRTGEKVFLECVQDMDHENMFWYRQDPGLGLRLIYFSYDVKMKEKGDIPEGYSVSREKKERFSLILESASTNQTSMYLCASSYPRYEQYFGPGTRLTVT.

The rearrangement joins TRBV12-3 or TRBV12-4 to TRBJ1-6; no clear D gene. Trimming cost V 9 bases and J 10 bases, with 13 bases left between them. This CDR3 contains 12 residues. CDR3 protein: CASSMPGSPLHF. Written as DNA, the CDR3 is TGTGCCAGTTCTATGCCGGGGTCACCCCTCCACTTT.

This rearrangement joins TRBV28 to TRBJ2-5; D gene ambiguous. Germline V lookup: CDR1 MDHEN, CDR2 SYDVKM. V was clipped by 3 bases and J by 5 bases, with 4 bases between them. The CDR3 is made up of 11 amino acids. CDR3 loop: CASSLQETQYF. CDR3 DNA sequence: TGTGCCAGCAGTTTGCAGGAGACCCAGTACTTC.

The gene calls are TRBV2 and TRBJ1-1; unclear D gene. V shed 6 bases and J shed 5 bases, with 7 bases lying between them. This CDR3 comprises 11 residues. Germline CDR1 is SNHLY and CDR2 is FYNNEI. CDR3 nucleotide sequence: TGTGCCAGCAGCCCCGGGACTGAAGCTTTCTTT. Its protein is CASSPGTEAFF.

This chain connects TRBV9 to TRBJ2-5; D is perhaps TRBD1 (6 bases). The length of the CDR3 is 15 residues. The V and J ends lost 4 bases and 2 bases respectively, with 15 bases between them. Germline CDR1 SGDLS, CDR2 YYNGEE. CDR3: CASSPGASLQETQYF. Here the CDR3 DNA reads TGTGCCAGCAGCCCAGGGGCCTCGCTGCAAGAGACCCAGTACTTC.

For the CDR3, the DNA is TGTGCCAGCAGCCCGCCGGTCTCTGGAAACACCATATATTTT. It yields the protein CASSPPVSGNTIYF. The J gene is TRBJ1-3, the V gene TRBV5-6, with D uncertain. V lost 4 bases and J lost 0, with 8 bases in between. The CDR3 is 14 residues long. CDR1 SGHDT and CDR2 YYEEEE come from the germline V gene.

The chain employs TRBV29-1 and TRBJ1-5; possibly TRBD1 for D (6 bases). Trimming left V 7 bases short and J 6 bases short, with 16 bases between. CDR3 length: 13 residues. Germline values: CDR1 SQVTM, CDR2 ANQGSEA. As DNA, the CDR3 is TGCAGCGCGGGACAAGGCGGGGGTCAGCCCCAGCATTTT. Its protein is CSAGQGGGQPQHF. The whole variable domain, filled in from reference TRBV29-1 and TRBJ1-5, reads SAVISQKPSRDICQRGTSLTIQCQVDSQVTMMFWYRQQPGQSLTLIATANQGSEATYESGFVIDKFPISRPNLTFSTLTVSNMSPEDSSIYLCSAGQGGGQPQHFGDGTRLSIL.

This clone was observed a handful of times. CDR3 sequence (DNA): TGCAGCGTTGCGGGGACAGGGCCTAACTATGGCTACACCTTC. Protein product: CSVAGTGPNYGYTF. The J gene is TRBJ1-2, the V gene TRBV29-1; 9 bases fit TRBD1. The CDR3 runs 14 residues. Germline CDR1 SQVTM, CDR2 ANQGSEA. The V segment lost 4 bases and the J segment 0 bases; nucleotides outside the gene matches: 3.

CDR3 in amino acids: CASSARQGAAEAFF. CDR3 DNA sequence: TGTGCCAGCAGCGCAAGACAGGGGGCCGCTGAAGCTTTCTTT. The chain combines TRBV11-3 with TRBJ1-1; 10 bases are a match to TRBD1. Germline assignment: CDR1 SGHNT and CDR2 YENEEA. CDR3 size: 14 residues. With 5 bases clipped from V and 6 bases from J, the junction kept 6 bases outside the gene matches.

V and J are TRBV5-8 and TRBJ2-5; no clear D gene. V lost 2 bases and J 0 bases, leaving 20 bases between the germline ends. Per the germline V gene, CDR1 is SGHTS and CDR2 is YDEGEE. The CDR3 is 18 amino acids. The CDR3 loop reads CASSFRGSTQIHQETQYF. CDR3 sequence (DNA): TGTGCCAGCAGCTTCAGAGGATCAACTCAGATACACCAAGAGACCCAGTACTTC. The full variable domain, in which reference TRBV5-8 and TRBJ2-5 provide the parts outside the CDR3, is EAGVTQSPTHLIKTRGQQATLRCSPISGHTSVYWYQQALGLGLQFLLWYDEGEERNRGNFPPRFSGRQFPNYSSELNVNALELEDSALYLCASSFRGSTQIHQETQYFGPGTRLLVL.

This rearrangement joins TRBV15 to TRBJ1-1, with a weak D call TRBD1 (5 bases). The CDR3 is 14 amino acids. Trimming left V 0 bases short and J 2 bases short, with 7 bases between. CDR1 LNHNV and CDR2 YYDKDF come from the germline V gene (reference sequence). DNA for the CDR3: TGTGCCACCAGCAGAGACCAGGGAAACACTGAAGCTTTCTTT. Encoded protein: CATSRDQGNTEAFF.

V and J are TRBV2 and TRBJ1-1, with a possible D match to TRBD1 (5 bases). Between the trimmed V and J ends, which lost 1 base and 10 bases, there was a span of 16 bases. The CDR3 contains 14 residues. Germline V gene sequence: CDR1 SNHLY, CDR2 FYNNEI. CDR3 sequence (DNA): TGTGCCAGCAGTGAAGTAGGGACTATACTGGGAGCTTTCTTT. Amino acids: CASSEVGTILGAFF.

CDR3 amino acids: CASSVTQGNTEAFF. The CDR3 nucleotides are TGTGCCAGTAGTGTTACACAGGGAAACACTGAAGCTTTCTTT. The chain combines TRBV19 with TRBJ1-1, with a tentative D call TRBD1 (6 bases). Trimming took off 5 bases at V and 2 bases at J, with 12 bases between the two ends. This CDR3 has 14 residues. Germline CDR1 and CDR2: LNHDA and SQIVND (reference sequence).

CDR3: CASNGIDSALTGELFF. The CDR3 bases are TGTGCCAGCAACGGAATAGATAGCGCTCTCACCGGGGAGCTGTTTTTT. The J gene is TRBJ2-2, the V gene TRBV27, with a tentative D call TRBD2 (5 bases). Per germline, CDR1 MNHEY and CDR2 SMNVEV (reference sequence). The CDR3 contains 16 residues. V gave up 7 bases and J gave up 4 bases, with 19 bases separating them.

J is TRBJ1-1 and V is TRBV5-1; a possible D gene is TRBD1 (5 bases). Germline assignment: CDR1 SGHRS and CDR2 YFSETQ. The V and J ends lost 3 bases and 4 bases respectively, with 16 bases between them. The CDR3 has 15 residues. CDR3 DNA: TGCGCCAGCAGCTCTATGGAGGGGCAGGGCACTGAAGCTTTCTTT. It encodes CASSSMEGQGTEAFF.

The CDR3 region is CASESNTEAFF. The CDR3, as DNA: TGTGCCAGTGAGTCGAACACTGAAGCTTTCTTT. This rearrangement joins TRBV28 to TRBJ1-1; D unresolved. Germline assignment: CDR1 MDHEN and CDR2 SYDVKM. The CDR3 spans 11 residues. The V end lost 9 bases, the J end lost 1 base, and 6 bases lay between the germline ends.